This passage covers 28 T cell receptor beta chains from one sample sequenced in a study of blood T cell repertoires in COVID-19 (TCRdb year 2020). Library construction relied on the immunoSEQ multiplex PCR assay. TCRdb provides this immuneACCESS table in a form limited to in-frame rearrangements. Some clones are lacking; in checked studies, under half of them reflect an unresolved V gene, and why the rest are absent is not known. This sample has under 300,000 clones in its table, and roughly 83% of those were observed once. The ten largest clones take up around 9.6% of the sample. The sample consisted of peripheral blood. The receptors stem from an elderly woman with acute or convalescent COVID-19.

CDR3 sequence (DNA): TGCGCCAGCAGCTCGACCCCAGGGGAGGGTCAGCCCCAGCATTTT. Amino acids: CASSSTPGEGQPQHF. The rearrangement uses TRBV5-1 and TRBJ1-5; possibly TRBD1 for D (6 bases). V dropped 3 bases and J dropped 6 bases, with 16 bases sitting between them. Germline V lookup: CDR1 SGHRS, CDR2 YFSETQ. This CDR3 has 15 amino acids.

This chain joins TRBV5-1 and TRBJ1-1; D is uncertain. V was pared by 4 bases and J by 1 base, with 11 bases between. Per the germline V gene, CDR1 is SGHRS and CDR2 is YFSETQ. The CDR3 sequence is 14 residues long. The DNA for the CDR3 is TGCGCCAGCAGCCCAACAAACAGGAACACTGAAGCTTTCTTT. It encodes CASSPTNRNTEAFF.

The rearrangement joins TRBV7-3 to TRBJ2-3, with TRBD2 identical over 7 bases. The CDR3 runs 18 residues. Unmatched junction bases numbered 14, after V lost 5 bases and J lost 0 bases. Looked up from germline, CDR1 is SGHTA and CDR2 is FQGTGA. This chain's CDR3 is CASSRPRGERGSTDTQYF. For the CDR3, the DNA is TGTGCCAGCAGCCGCCCCCGCGGCGAGCGGGGTAGCACAGATACGCAGTATTTT.

The rearrangement uses TRBV5-1 and TRBJ2-1; weak D call: TRBD1 (5 bases). V lost 7 bases and J lost 7, with 15 bases in between. In germline, CDR1 is SGHRS, CDR2 YFSETQ. The length of the CDR3 is 13 residues. CDR3 in amino acids: CASDTTGSNEQFF. Here the CDR3 DNA reads TGCGCCAGCGACACTACAGGTTCTAATGAGCAGTTCTTC.

V and J are TRBV5-6 and TRBJ1-6, with 9 positions matching TRBD1. Trimming removed 5 bases from V and 5 bases from J; junction bases left unmatched: 5. The germline V gene encodes CDR1 SGHDT and CDR2 YYEEEE. This CDR3 region has 15 residues. The CDR3 reads CASRTGTGNNSPLHF. CDR3 sequence (DNA): TGTGCCAGCAGGACCGGGACAGGGAATAATTCACCCCTCCACTTT.

The V gene is TRBV28, the J gene TRBJ2-7; D unclear. V was shortened by 2 bases and J by 0 bases, with 11 bases between the two germline ends. Germline loops: CDR1 MDHEN, CDR2 SYDVKM. This CDR3 spans 15 amino acids. In DNA, the CDR3 is TGTGCCAGCAGTTTAAGCCGGGTCGGCTCCTACGAGCAGTACTTC. This encodes CASSLSRVGSYEQYF.

The chain joins TRBV27 to TRBJ2-1; 10 nucleotides line up with TRBD2. The CDR3 covers 18 residues. V shed 4 bases and J 3 bases; nucleotides not matched to a gene: 12. CDR1 and CDR2 (germline): MNHEY, SMNVEV (reference sequence). This CDR3 is CASSSSPFTSGVYNEQFF. CDR3 DNA sequence: TGTGCCAGCAGTTCCTCGCCTTTCACTAGCGGGGTCTACAATGAGCAGTTCTTC.

This chain uses TRBV10-3 with TRBJ2-2, with TRBD2 matching over 13 bases. The CDR3 is 18 amino acids. Germline lookup yields CDR1 ENHRY and CDR2 SYGVKD. The V and J ends lost 10 bases and 2 bases, in that order; junction bases with no gene match: 13. The CDR3, as DNA: TGTGCCACCCTTGGCCCGACTAGCGGGGGGACTAACACCGGGGAGCTGTTTTTT. As protein: CATLGPTSGGTNTGELFF.

On this clone itself: At one of its ends the junction is not consistent with the germline gene, which may arise from a read error. The V call is TRBV7-7, the J call TRBJ2-5, with 13 bases lining up with TRBD2. CDR3 length: 15 amino acids. Per germline, CDR1 SSHAT and CDR2 FNYEAQ (reference sequence). The CDR3 DNA reads TGTGCTAGCAGCTGGGGACTAGCGGGGCGGGAGACCCAGTACTTC. This translates into CASSWGLAGRETQYF. Using reference TRBV7-7 and TRBJ2-5 for the parts outside the CDR3, the full variable domain is GAGVSQSPRYKVTKRGQDVTLRCDPISSHATLYWYQQALGQGPEFLTYFNYEAQPDKSGLPSDRFSAERPEGSISTLTIQRTEQRDSAMYRCASSWGLAGRETQYFGPGTRLLVL.

The chain combines TRBV19 with TRBJ1-1, with a tentative D call TRBD1 (5 bases). V gave up 5 bases and J gave up 1 base, with 14 bases separating them. The CDR3 consists of 15 residues. Germline values: CDR1 LNHDA, CDR2 SQIVND (reference sequence). CDR3 residues: CASSPSLDRNTEAFF. In DNA form, the CDR3 reads TGTGCCAGTAGTCCGTCCCTCGACAGGAACACTGAAGCTTTCTTT. Complete variable domain (other parts from reference TRBV19 and TRBJ1-1): DGGITQSPKYLFRKEGQNVTLSCEQNLNHDAMYWYRQDPGQGLRLIYYSQIVNDFQKGDIAEGYSVSREKKESFPLTVTSAQKNPTAFYLCASSPSLDRNTEAFFGQGTRLTVV.

This clone was seen at least ten times. The chain joins TRBV3-1 (or the pseudogene TRBV3-2) to TRBJ1-5; TRBD1 is a possible D gene (6 bases). CDR3 length: 15 amino acids. With 1 base removed from V and 6 bases from J, the gap between germline ends came to 13 bases. Germline lookup yields CDR1 LGHDT and CDR2 YNNKEL (reference sequence). The CDR3 protein is CASSQGQASPQPQHF. The CDR3 region has the DNA TGTGCCAGCAGCCAAGGACAGGCGTCACCTCAGCCCCAGCATTTT.

The chain is built from TRBV6-5 and TRBJ1-4; 8 nucleotides agree with TRBD1. CDR3 length: 15 amino acids. Germline V lookup: CDR1 MNHEY, CDR2 SVGAGI. The trim removed 1 base at V and 4 bases at J, leaving 2 bases unmatched. The chain's CDR3 is CASSYWGQDNEKLFF. The CDR3 coding sequence is TGTGCCAGCAGTTACTGGGGACAGGATAATGAAAAACTGTTTTTT.

This rearrangement joins TRBV7-9 to TRBJ2-3; D may be TRBD2 (7 bases). Trimming cost V 3 bases and J 2 bases, with 18 bases left between them. The CDR3 length is 17 residues. The germline CDR1 and CDR2 sequences are SEHNR and FQNEAQ (reference sequence). The CDR3, as DNA: TGTGCCAGCAGCTTGCGGTTTGGCGGGGGCCCCACAGATACGCAGTATTTT. This encodes CASSLRFGGGPTDTQYF.

The chain combines TRBV19 with TRBJ2-3, with D maybe TRBD1 (5 bases). The V gene lost 3 bases and the J gene lost 2 bases, with 12 bases spanning the gap. The CDR3 length is 15 residues. Germline V CDR1 and CDR2: LNHDA, SQIVND (reference sequence). The chain's CDR3 is CASSMFQGNTDTQYF. The CDR3 region has the DNA TGTGCCAGTAGTATGTTCCAGGGTAACACAGATACGCAGTATTTT.

This CDR3 is CASSIISGGALLPPNEQFF. CDR3 DNA sequence: TGTGCCAGCAGCATAATTAGCGGGGGGGCCTTGCTCCCCCCCAATGAGCAGTTCTTC. V gene TRBV13 combines with J gene TRBJ2-1; 11 bases line up with TRBD2. The CDR3 is 19 amino acids. Germline V gives CDR1 PRHDT, CDR2 FYEKMQ (reference sequence). V lost 5 bases, J lost 6 bases, and 18 bases stayed unmatched.

This rearrangement joins TRBV15 to TRBJ2-4; tentative D call: TRBD2 (5 bases). The CDR3 consists of 16 residues. Germline CDR1 and CDR2: LNHNV and YYDKDF (reference sequence). Deletions cut 3 bases from V and 0 bases from J, with 12 bases between. Here the CDR3 reads CATSSGDGIAKNIQYF. CDR3 bases: TGTGCCACCAGCAGCGGGGATGGCATAGCCAAAAACATTCAGTACTTC.

This chain joins TRBV27 and TRBJ1-2; weak D call: TRBD1 (6 bases). The CDR3 contains 16 residues. CDR1 MNHEY and CDR2 SMNVEV come from the germline V gene (reference sequence). V was trimmed by 0 bases and J by 2 bases, leaving 13 bases between them. As DNA, the CDR3 is TGTGCCAGCAGTTTATCCGGCAGGGGAAGAAACTATGGCTACACCTTC. Amino acids: CASSLSGRGRNYGYTF.

The CDR3 spells CSVGAGANTEAFF. DNA of the CDR3: TGCAGCGTTGGTGCGGGGGCGAACACTGAAGCTTTCTTT. V usage is TRBV29-1 and J usage is TRBJ1-1; tentative D call: TRBD1 (6 bases). This CDR3 has 13 residues. V lost 4 bases and J 1 base, leaving 10 bases between the germline ends. Germline V gives CDR1 SQVTM, CDR2 ANQGSEA.

CDR3 residues: CASSPPTGAGVYGYTF. The CDR3 DNA is TGTGCCAGCAGCCCTCCAACAGGGGCTGGCGTCTATGGCTACACCTTC. This chain connects TRBV7-2 to TRBJ1-2; 7 bases align to TRBD1. Trimming at V came to 5 bases and at J to 4 bases, leaving 13 bases not matched to a gene. Germline V CDR1 and CDR2: SGHTA, FQGNSA. The CDR3 is 16 amino acids.

V and J are TRBV28 and TRBJ2-7; no definite D call. Trimming took 6 bases from V and 1 from J, leaving 4 bases between them. There are 11 residues in the CDR3. Germline V gene data show CDR1 as MDHEN and CDR2 as SYDVKM. Here the CDR3 reads CASRSSYEQYF. In DNA form, the CDR3 reads TGTGCCAGCAGGTCGTCCTACGAGCAGTACTTC.

The rearrangement uses TRBV14 and TRBJ2-3; TRBD2 is a possible D gene (6 bases). V was trimmed by 4 bases and J by 0 bases, leaving 11 bases between them. CDR1 SGHDN and CDR2 FVKESK come from the germline V gene. This CDR3 comprises 15 residues. This chain's CDR3 is CASSRRGYSTDTQYF. DNA for the CDR3: TGTGCCAGCAGCCGGCGGGGATATAGCACAGATACGCAGTATTTT.

The chain is built from TRBV5-4 and TRBJ1-2, with TRBD1 matching 8 bases. V lost 0 bases and J lost 6; bases outside the gene matches: 7. The V gene's germline CDR1 is SGHNT and CDR2 YYREEE (reference sequence). The length of the CDR3 is 15 residues. The DNA for the CDR3 is TGTGCCAGCAGCTTGGCGGCAGGGGGCCGGAATGGCTACACCTTC. Its translation is CASSLAAGGRNGYTF.

The genes are TRBV29-1 and TRBJ2-1, with TRBD2 matching over 7 bases. The CDR3 is made up of 13 amino acids. Germline V gene data show CDR1 as SQVTM and CDR2 as ANQGSEA. CDR3: CRKLGLIYHEQFF. The DNA for the CDR3 is TGCAGGAAACTGGGACTAATTTATCATGAGCAGTTCTTC.

The rearrangement uses TRBV4-1 and TRBJ2-1, with D perhaps TRBD2 (6 bases). The ends were cut back, 3 bases at V and 7 bases at J, with 19 bases in the middle. The germline CDR1 and CDR2 sequences are MGHRA and YSYEKL. The CDR3 loop spans 16 amino acids. The chain's CDR3 is CASSHLPRGVANEQFF. The CDR3 DNA reads as TGCGCCAGCAGCCACCTCCCCCGCGGGGTGGCAAATGAGCAGTTCTTC.

V and J are TRBV28 and TRBJ1-2; D perhaps matches TRBD1 (6 bases). V was clipped by 6 bases and J by 0 bases, with 14 bases between them. The CDR3 length is 15 residues. The germline V gene has CDR1 MDHEN and CDR2 SYDVKM. CDR3 nucleotides: TGTGCCAGCAGCCTGGGGGACACTTCTAACTATGGCTACACCTTC. It codes for CASSLGDTSNYGYTF.

The rearrangement links TRBV28 to TRBJ1-3; no reliable D call. The germline V gene has CDR1 MDHEN and CDR2 SYDVKM. The CDR3 runs to 13 residues. V lost 3 bases to trimming and J lost 1 base, with 4 bases between them. CDR3 region: CASSFESGNTIYF. The DNA of the CDR3 is TGTGCCAGCAGTTTCGAGTCTGGAAACACCATATATTTT.

The chain carries TRBV6-5 and TRBJ2-1; 7 nucleotides align to TRBD2. J was trimmed by 5 bases and V by 0 bases; bases with no gene match: 7. The CDR3 spans 16 residues. From germline, CDR1 is MNHEY and CDR2 SVGAGI. CDR3: CASSYSRWGGNNEQFF. CDR3 nucleotides: TGTGCCAGCAGTTACTCGAGGTGGGGGGGGAACAATGAGCAGTTCTTC.

The V and J genes are TRBV6-1 and TRBJ1-1; tentative D call: TRBD1 (6 bases). Trimming took off 3 bases at V and 6 bases at J, with 20 bases between the two ends. CDR3 length: 16 amino acids. Germline-derived CDR1 and CDR2 are MNHNS and SASEGT. The chain's CDR3 is CASSDINLGGAAEAFF. CDR3 bases: TGTGCCAGCAGTGATATAAATCTGGGGGGGGCCGCTGAAGCTTTCTTT.